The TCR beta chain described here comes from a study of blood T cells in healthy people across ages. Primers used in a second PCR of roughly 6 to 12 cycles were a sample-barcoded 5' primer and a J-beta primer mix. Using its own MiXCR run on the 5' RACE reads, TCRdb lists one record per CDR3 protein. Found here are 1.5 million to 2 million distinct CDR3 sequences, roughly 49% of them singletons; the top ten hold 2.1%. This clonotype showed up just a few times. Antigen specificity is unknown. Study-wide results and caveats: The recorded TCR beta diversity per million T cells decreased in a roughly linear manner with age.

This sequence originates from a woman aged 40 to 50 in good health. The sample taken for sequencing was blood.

CDR3 bases: TGTGCCATCAGAGAAGACCGGGGGGAGACCCAGTACTTC. Encoded protein: CAIREDRGETQYF. This chain connects TRBV10-3 to TRBJ2-5; a weak D match, TRBD2 (6 bases). The V gene lost 6 bases and the J gene lost 5 bases, with 13 bases spanning the gap. Germline CDR1 is ENHRY and CDR2 is SYGVKD. The CDR3 runs to 13 residues.